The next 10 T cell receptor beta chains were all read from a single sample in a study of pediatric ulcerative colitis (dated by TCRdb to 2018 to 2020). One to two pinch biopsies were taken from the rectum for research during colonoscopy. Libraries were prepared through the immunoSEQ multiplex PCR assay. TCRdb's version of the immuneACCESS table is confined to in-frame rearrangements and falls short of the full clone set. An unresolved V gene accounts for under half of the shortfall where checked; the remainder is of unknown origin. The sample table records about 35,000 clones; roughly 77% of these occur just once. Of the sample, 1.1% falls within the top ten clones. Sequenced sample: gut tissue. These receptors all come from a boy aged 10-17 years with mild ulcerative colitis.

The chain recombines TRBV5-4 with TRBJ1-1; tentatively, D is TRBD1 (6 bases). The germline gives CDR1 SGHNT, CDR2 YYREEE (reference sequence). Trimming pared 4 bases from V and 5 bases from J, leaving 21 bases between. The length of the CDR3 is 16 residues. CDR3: CASSPGAGEGMTEAFF. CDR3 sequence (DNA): TGTGCCAGCAGCCCGGGGGCAGGGGAGGGTATGACTGAAGCTTTCTTT.

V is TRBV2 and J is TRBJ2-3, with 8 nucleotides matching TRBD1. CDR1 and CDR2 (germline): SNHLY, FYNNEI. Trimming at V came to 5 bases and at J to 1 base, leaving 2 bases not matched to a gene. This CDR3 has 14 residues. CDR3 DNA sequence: TGTGCCAGCAGTCTGGACAGGGGCACAGATACGCAGTATTTT. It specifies CASSLDRGTDTQYF.

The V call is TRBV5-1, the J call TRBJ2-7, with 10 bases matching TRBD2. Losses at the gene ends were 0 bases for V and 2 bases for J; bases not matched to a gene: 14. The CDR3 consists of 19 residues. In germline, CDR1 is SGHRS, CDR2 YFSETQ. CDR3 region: CASSLAGSASGGSTYEQYF. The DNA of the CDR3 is TGCGCCAGCAGCTTGGCCGGTAGCGCTAGCGGGGGTTCCACCTACGAGCAGTACTTC.

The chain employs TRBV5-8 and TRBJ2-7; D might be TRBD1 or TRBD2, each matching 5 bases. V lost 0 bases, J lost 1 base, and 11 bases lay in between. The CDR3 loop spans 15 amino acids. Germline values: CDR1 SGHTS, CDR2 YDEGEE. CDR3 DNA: TGTGCCAGCAGCTTGGGCCTGGGGACGTCCTACGAGCAGTACTTC. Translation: CASSLGLGTSYEQYF.

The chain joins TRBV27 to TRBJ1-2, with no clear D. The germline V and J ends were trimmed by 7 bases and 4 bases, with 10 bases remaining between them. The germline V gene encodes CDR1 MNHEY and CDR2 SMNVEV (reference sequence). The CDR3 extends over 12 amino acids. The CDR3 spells CASKSGSYGYTF. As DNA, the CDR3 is TGTGCCAGCAAATCAGGCTCCTATGGCTACACCTTC.

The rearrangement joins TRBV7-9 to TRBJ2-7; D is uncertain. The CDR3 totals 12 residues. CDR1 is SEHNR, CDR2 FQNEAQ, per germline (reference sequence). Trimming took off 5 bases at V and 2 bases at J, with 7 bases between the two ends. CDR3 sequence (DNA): TGTGCCAGCAGCCTAGGGACCTACGAGCAGTACTTC. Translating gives CASSLGTYEQYF.

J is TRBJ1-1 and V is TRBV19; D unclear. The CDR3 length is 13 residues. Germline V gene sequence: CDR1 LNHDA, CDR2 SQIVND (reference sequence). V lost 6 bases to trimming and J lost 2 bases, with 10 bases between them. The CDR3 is CASSREQNTEAFF. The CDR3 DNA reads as TGTGCCAGTAGCCGGGAACAAAACACTGAAGCTTTCTTT.

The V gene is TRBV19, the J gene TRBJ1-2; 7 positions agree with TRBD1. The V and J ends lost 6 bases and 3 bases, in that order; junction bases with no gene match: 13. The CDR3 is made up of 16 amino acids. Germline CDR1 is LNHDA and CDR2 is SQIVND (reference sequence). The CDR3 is CASSDRAGLFHYGYTF. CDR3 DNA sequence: TGTGCCAGTAGCGACAGGGCGGGTTTGTTTCACTATGGCTACACCTTC.

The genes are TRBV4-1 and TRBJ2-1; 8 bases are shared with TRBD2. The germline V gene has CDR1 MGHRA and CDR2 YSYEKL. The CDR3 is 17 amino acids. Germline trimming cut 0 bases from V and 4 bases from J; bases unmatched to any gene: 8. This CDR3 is CASSQDAGGGPYNEQFF. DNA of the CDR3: TGCGCCAGCAGCCAAGATGCCGGCGGGGGGCCTTACAATGAGCAGTTCTTC.

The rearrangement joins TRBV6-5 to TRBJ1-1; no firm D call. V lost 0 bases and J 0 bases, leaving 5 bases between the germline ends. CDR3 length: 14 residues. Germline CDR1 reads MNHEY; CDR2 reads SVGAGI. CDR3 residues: CASSYSRVNTEAFF. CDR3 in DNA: TGTGCCAGCAGTTACTCGAGGGTGAACACTGAAGCTTTCTTT.